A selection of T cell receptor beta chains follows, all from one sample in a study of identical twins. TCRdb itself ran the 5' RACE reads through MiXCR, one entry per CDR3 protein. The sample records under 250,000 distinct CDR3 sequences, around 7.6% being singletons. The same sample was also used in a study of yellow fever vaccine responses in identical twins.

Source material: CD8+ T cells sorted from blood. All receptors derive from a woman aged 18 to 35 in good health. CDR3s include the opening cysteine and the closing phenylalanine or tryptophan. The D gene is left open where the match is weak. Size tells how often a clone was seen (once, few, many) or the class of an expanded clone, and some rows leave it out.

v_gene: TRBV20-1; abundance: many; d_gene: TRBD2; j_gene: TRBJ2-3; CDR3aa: CSARSGRAGGPADTQYF; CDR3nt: TGCAGTGCTAGGTCAGGTCGAGCGGGAGGGCCTGCGGATACGCAGTATTTT
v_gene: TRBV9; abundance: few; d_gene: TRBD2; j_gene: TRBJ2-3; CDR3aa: CASSAPTSAQYF; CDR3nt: TGTGCCAGCAGTGCCCCGACTAGCGCGCAGTATTTT
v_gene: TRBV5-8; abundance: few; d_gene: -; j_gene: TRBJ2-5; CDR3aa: CASSWKYGGQETQYF; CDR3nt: TGTGCCAGCAGCTGGAAATATGGGGGCCAAGAGACCCAGTACTTC
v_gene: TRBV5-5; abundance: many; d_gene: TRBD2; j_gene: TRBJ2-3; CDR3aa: CASSLGLAGGPDTQYF; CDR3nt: TGTGCCAGCAGCCTGGGACTAGCGGGAGGACCAGATACGCAGTATTTT
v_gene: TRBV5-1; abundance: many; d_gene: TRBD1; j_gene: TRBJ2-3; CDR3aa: CASSLRDRVSASVTDTQYF; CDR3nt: TGCGCCAGCAGCCTGCGGGACAGGGTCTCCGCGTCAGTGACAGATACGCAGTATTTT
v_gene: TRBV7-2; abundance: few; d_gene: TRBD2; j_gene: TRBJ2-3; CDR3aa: CASSSSGKRDTQYF; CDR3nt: TGTGCCAGCAGCTCTAGCGGGAAGCGAGATACGCAGTATTTT
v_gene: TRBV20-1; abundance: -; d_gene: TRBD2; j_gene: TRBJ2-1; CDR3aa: CSAPGGLAGGFVGVEQFF; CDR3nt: TGCAGTGCCCCTGGGGGACTAGCGGGAGGGTTTGTGGGTGTTGAGCAGTTCTTC
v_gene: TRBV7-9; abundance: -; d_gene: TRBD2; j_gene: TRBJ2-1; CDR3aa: CPSSLLAGVEKNEQFF; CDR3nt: TGTCCCAGCAGCTTGCTAGCGGGAGTTGAAAAGAATGAGCAGTTCTTC
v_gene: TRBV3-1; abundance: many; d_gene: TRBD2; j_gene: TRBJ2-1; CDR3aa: CASSQDPRTRAYNEQFF; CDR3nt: TGTGCCAGCAGCCAAGACCCTAGGACTAGGGCCTACAATGAGCAGTTCTTC
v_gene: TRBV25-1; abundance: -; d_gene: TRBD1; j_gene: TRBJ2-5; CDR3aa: CASSEYRGQGPQETQYF; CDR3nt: TGTGCCAGCAGTGAATATCGGGGACAGGGGCCACAAGAGACCCAGTACTTC
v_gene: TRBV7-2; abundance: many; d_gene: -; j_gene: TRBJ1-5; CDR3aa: CASSPGTVSNQPQHF; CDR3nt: TGTGCCAGCAGCCCCGGGACCGTTAGCAATCAGCCCCAGCATTTT
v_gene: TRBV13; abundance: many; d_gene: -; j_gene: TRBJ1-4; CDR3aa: CASSAQGRNEKLFF; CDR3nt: TGTGCCAGCAGCGCTCAGGGGCGGAATGAAAAACTGTTTTTT
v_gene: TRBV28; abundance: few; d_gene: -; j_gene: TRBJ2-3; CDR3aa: CASSRGPDTQYF; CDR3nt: TGTGCCAGCAGTCGGGGACCAGATACGCAGTATTTT
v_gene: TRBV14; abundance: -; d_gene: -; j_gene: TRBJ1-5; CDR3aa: CASSLTDYSNQPQHF; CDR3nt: TGTGCCAGCAGCCTGACAGACTATAGCAATCAGCCCCAGCATTTT
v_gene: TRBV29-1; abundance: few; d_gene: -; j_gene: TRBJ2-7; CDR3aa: CSVDDAYEQYF; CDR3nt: TGCAGCGTCGACGATGCCTACGAGCAGTACTTC
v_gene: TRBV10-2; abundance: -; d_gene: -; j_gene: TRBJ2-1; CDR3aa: CASSDSLASYNEQFF; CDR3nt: TGCGCCAGCAGTGATAGTCTAGCGAGCTACAATGAGCAGTTCTTC
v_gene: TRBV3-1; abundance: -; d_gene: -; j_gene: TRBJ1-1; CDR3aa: CASSRNPEGGGKNTEAFF; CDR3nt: TGTGCCAGCAGCCGCAACCCGGAGGGGGGGGGCAAGAACACTGAAGCTTTCTTT
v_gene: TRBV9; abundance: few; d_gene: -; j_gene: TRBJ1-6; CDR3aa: CASSVKELGSPLHF; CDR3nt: TGTGCCAGCAGCGTTAAGGAGTTAGGTTCACCCCTCCACTTT
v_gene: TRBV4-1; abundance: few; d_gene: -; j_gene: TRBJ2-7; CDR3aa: CASSQEALAVSSYEQYF; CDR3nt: TGCGCCAGCAGCCAAGAGGCTCTGGCGGTTAGCTCCTACGAGCAGTACTTC
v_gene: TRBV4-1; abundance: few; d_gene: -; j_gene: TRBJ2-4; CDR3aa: CASSQFVGRGGVGKNIQYF; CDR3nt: TGCGCCAGCAGCCAATTTGTGGGTAGGGGGGGGGTAGGCAAAAACATTCAGTACTTC
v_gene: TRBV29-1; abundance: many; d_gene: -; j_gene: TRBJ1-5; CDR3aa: CSVQTTHSNQPQHF; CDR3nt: TGCAGCGTACAAACGACACATAGCAATCAGCCCCAGCATTTT
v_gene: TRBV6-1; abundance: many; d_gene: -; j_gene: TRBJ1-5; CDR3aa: CASSEWNQPQHF; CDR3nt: TGTGCCAGCAGTGAGTGGAATCAGCCCCAGCATTTT
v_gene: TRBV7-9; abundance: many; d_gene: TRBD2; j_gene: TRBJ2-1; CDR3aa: CASSGERGSSYNEQFF; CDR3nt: TGTGCCAGCAGCGGAGAGCGGGGGAGCTCCTACAATGAGCAGTTCTTC
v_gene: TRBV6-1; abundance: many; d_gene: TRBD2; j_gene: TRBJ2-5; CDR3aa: CASSVRLAGSSQETQYF; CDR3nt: TGTGCCAGCAGTGTGCGACTAGCGGGCTCTTCCCAAGAGACCCAGTACTTC
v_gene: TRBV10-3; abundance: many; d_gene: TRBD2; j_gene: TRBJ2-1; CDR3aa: CAISELGGTSVYNEQFF; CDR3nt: TGTGCCATCAGTGAGCTTGGGGGGACTAGCGTCTACAATGAGCAGTTCTTC
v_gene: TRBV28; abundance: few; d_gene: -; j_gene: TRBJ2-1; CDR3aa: CASSLSRTNEQFF; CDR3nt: TGTGCCAGCAGTTTATCGCGGACCAATGAGCAGTTCTTC
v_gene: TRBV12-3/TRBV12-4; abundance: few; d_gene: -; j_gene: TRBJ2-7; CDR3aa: CASSLLRGDEQYF; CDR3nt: TGTGCCAGCAGTTTACTCAGGGGGGACGAGCAGTACTTC
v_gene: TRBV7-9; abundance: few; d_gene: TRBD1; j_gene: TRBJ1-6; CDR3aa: CASSRRQGGSPLHF; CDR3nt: TGTGCCAGCAGCAGAAGACAGGGCGGTTCACCCCTCCACTTT
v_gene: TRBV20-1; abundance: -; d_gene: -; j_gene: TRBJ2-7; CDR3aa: CSARPRPGRYEQYF; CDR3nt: TGCAGTGCTCGACCCCGGCCCGGTCGGTACGAGCAGTACTTC
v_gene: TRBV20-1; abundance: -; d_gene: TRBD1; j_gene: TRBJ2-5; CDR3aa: CSARDDQGVKETQYF; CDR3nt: TGCAGTGCTAGAGATGATCAGGGGGTGAAAGAGACCCAGTACTTC
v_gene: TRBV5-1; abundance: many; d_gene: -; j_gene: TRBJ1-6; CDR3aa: CASSLVEGGGAWNSPLHF; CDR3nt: TGCGCCAGCAGCTTGGTTGAAGGTGGGGGCGCTTGGAATTCACCCCTCCACTTT
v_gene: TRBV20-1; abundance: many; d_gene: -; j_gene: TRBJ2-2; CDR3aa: CSARALGRGPELLTGELFF; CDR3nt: TGCAGTGCTAGAGCCCTTGGAAGGGGCCCGGAATTGTTGACCGGGGAGCTGTTTTTT
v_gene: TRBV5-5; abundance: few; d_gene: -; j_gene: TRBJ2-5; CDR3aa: CASSQRYDLRETQYF; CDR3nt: TGTGCCAGCAGCCAGCGCTATGATTTGAGGGAGACCCAGTACTTC
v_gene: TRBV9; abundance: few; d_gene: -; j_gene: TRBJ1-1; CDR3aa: CASSAGYVSTEAFF; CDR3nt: TGTGCCAGCAGCGCTGGGTATGTTTCGACTGAAGCTTTCTTT
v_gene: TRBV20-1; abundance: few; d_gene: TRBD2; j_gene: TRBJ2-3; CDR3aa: CSASEREETLWTDTQYF; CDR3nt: TGCAGTGCTAGTGAGCGGGAGGAGACGCTTTGGACAGATACGCAGTATTTT
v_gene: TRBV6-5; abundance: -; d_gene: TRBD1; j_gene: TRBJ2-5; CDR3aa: CASSYEWGRGQETQYF; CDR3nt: TGTGCCAGCAGTTACGAGTGGGGCAGGGGGCAAGAGACCCAGTACTTC
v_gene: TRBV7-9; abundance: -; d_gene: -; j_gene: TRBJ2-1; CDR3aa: CASSPSGEQFF; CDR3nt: TGTGCCAGCAGCCCCAGCGGTGAGCAGTTCTTC
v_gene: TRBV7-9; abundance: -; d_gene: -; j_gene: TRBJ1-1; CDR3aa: CASSLDGGVTEAFF; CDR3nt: TGTGCCAGCAGCTTAGATGGGGGAGTCACTGAAGCTTTCTTT
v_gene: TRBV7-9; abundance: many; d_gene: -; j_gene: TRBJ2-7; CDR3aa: CASSLVSYEQYF; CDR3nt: TGTGCCAGCAGTTTAGTCTCCTACGAGCAGTACTTC
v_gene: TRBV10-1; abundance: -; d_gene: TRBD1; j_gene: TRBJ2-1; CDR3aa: CASGPFSGQGGQQFF; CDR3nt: TGCGCCAGCGGACCTTTCTCGGGACAGGGGGGCCAGCAGTTCTTC
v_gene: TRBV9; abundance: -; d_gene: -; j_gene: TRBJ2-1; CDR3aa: CASSVEFQVDEQFF; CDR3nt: TGTGCCAGCAGCGTAGAGTTCCAGGTCGATGAGCAGTTCTTC
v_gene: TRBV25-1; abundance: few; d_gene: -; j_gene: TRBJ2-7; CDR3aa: CASSVAASSYEQYF; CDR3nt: TGTGCCAGCAGTGTTGCAGCCTCCTCCTACGAGCAGTACTTC
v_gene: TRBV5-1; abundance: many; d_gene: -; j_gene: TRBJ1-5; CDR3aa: CASSQPERSNQPQHF; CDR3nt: TGCGCCAGCAGCCAGCCCGAGCGTAGCAATCAGCCCCAGCATTTT
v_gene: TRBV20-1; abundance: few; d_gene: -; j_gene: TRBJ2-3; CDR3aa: CSARDQRGRRLTDTQYF; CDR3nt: TGCAGTGCTAGAGATCAGAGGGGGAGGCGGCTCACAGATACGCAGTATTTT
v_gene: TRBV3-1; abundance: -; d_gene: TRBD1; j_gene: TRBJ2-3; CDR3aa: CASSQGLPGQGTTDTQYF; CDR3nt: TGTGCCAGCAGCCAAGGATTACCGGGACAGGGGACCACAGATACGCAGTATTTT
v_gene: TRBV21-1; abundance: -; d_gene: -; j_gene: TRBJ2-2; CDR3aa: CASSTQLGPNTNTGELFF; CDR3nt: TGTGCCAGCAGCACACAACTAGGACCAAATACGAACACCGGGGAGCTGTTTTTT
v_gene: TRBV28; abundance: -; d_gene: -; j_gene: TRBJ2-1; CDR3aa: CASSFERDNEQFF; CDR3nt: TGTGCCAGCAGTTTTGAGAGGGACAATGAGCAGTTCTTC